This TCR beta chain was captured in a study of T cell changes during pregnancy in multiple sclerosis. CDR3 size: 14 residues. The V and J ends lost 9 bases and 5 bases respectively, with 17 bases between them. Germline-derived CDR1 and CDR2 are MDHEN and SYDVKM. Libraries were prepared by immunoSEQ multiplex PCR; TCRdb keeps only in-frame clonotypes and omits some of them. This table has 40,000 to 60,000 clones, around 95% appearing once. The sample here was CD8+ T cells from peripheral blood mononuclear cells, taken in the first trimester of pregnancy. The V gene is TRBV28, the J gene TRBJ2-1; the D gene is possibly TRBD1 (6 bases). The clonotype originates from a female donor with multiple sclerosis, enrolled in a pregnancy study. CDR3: CASQRGFGHNEQFF. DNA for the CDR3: TGTGCCAGTCAAAGGGGGTTTGGGCACAATGAGCAGTTCTTC.